Sequencing of this TCR beta chain was carried out in a study of response to subunit inactivated influenza vaccine. This clonotype came up many times. Its antigen is still unknown. Overall study results and limits: Few additional T cells are recruited per seasonal influenza vaccination, authors suggested.

Trimming removed 6 bases from V and 9 bases from J; junction bases left unmatched: 13. Germline V gene data show CDR1 as SGHAT and CDR2 as FQNNGV. CDR3 size: 17 residues. TCRdb re-called the RT-PCR reads with MiXCR, one entry per CDR3 protein. The sample shows roughly 650,000 distinct CDR3 sequences, around 15% of them seen only once. The sequence was obtained from a man in his forties or fifties who received an inactivated influenza vaccine. Specimen: PBMCs from blood, collected less than 15 days before vaccination. This chain joins TRBV11-2 and TRBJ2-1, with TRBD2 identical over 14 bases. The CDR3 region is CASRSPGRGLAGVEQFF. The CDR3 region has the DNA TGTGCCAGCAGATCACCCGGACGGGGACTAGCGGGAGTTGAGCAGTTCTTC.